This T cell receptor (beta chain) came from a study of cytomegalovirus exposure and HLA in healthy donors. Primers for the PCR totalled 60 Vbeta and 13 Jbeta. Sequencing was performed with immunoSEQ multiplex PCR; in TCRdb, only in-frame clones are kept and a portion is missing. Of fewer than 95,000 clones in the sample, roughly 63% were seen once. This CDR3 is built from 14 residues. Germline V gene lookup returns CDR1 SGHAT and CDR2 FQNNGV. The V gene lost 5 bases and the J gene lost 7 bases, with 15 bases spanning the gap. The sequenced sample consisted of PBMCs. This chain connects TRBV11-2 to TRBJ1-5; D perhaps matches TRBD1 (6 bases). The origin of this receptor is a woman aged 50 to 60 in good health and CMV-seropositive. The chain's CDR3 is CASSEQGFQQPQHF. In DNA, the CDR3 is TGTGCCAGCAGCGAACAGGGTTTCCAGCAGCCCCAGCATTTT.